This section outlines one TCR beta chain sequence together with its context. The table lists this clonotype with many counts. Its recognized antigen is unknown. One base away there is no much larger clone; base qualities are not given. cDNA was synthesized by template-switch 5'RACE using a primer carrying a 10-nucleotide random unique molecular identifier by which each TCR transcript was tagged. Over 190 million TCR-beta sequences, covering 15-18 subjects, were produced in each sequencing run. Total RNA was extracted with the RNeasy kit. The KAPA Real-time Library Amplification kit was used to amplify TCR-beta VDJ regions with primers for the TCR constant region and the 5'RACE anchor. A first PCR added sample indexes and Illumina adaptors, and a second PCR then raised library yield. After purification with Ampure beads, the TCR product of roughly 650 bp was size-selected on a 2% E-gel SizeSelection system. Before pooling, library quality was checked on a Bioanalyzer, concentration was measured with Qubit, and libraries were quantified with the Kapa Library Quantification kit. Libraries were sequenced paired-end 2 x 150 bp on an Illumina HiSeq 2500. To increase sequence diversity, about 25-31% phiX was spiked into each library pool. On the study's bioinformatics: The quality-filtered reads were processed with the UMI-based MiGEC pipeline, whose error correction step removed more than 85% of the raw TCR sequences. VDJ genes were aligned to IMGT germline references, and clonotypes were defined by unique CDR3 amino acid sequence plus V-J genes. Clonal expansion, Shannon diversity and CDR3 relatedness (CalcPairwiseDistances, ClusterSamples) were evaluated with VDJtools, and phylogenetic trees were built with CLCbio workbench. A clone was classed as expanded if it had 8 or more unique UMIs, a cutoff based on coefficient-of-variation modelling across technical triplicates. Using fastp trimming at Q25 and MiXCR clonotype assembly, TCRdb reanalyzed the public sequencing data and kept in-frame beta chains. Identical CDR3 protein sequences are pooled into one entry, listed with their most common genes and DNA. The V and J calls, along with clone size, are taken from TCRdb and not from the paper's own processing. Counted in this sample were approximately 60,000 distinct CDR3 sequences; 3% to 4% of them appeared once. Approximately 3.1% of the sample comes from the top ten.

The data stem from a study of neurological immune-mediated disorders (dated by TCRdb to 2018 to 2020). With regard to the full study: Among the 34 multiple sclerosis patients, relapsing-remitting MS accounted for 31 and secondary progressive MS accounted for 3. Longitudinal samples, technical triplicates and paired sorted CD4+ and CD8+ T-cell subsets, alongside PBMC samples, were included among the roughly 97 TCR-beta libraries. Peripheral blood TCR-beta repertoires from HTLV-I-associated myelopathy (HAM/TSP) patients, multiple sclerosis patients and healthy controls were compared by UMI-based sequencing. The cohort was made up of approximately 71 subjects, consisting of about 15 HAM/TSP patients, some 34 multiple sclerosis patients and roughly 20 healthy controls. What the study reported, not specific to this receptor: No identical CDR3 amino acid sequences were found to be shared among expanded clones across subjects, suggesting that TCR-beta repertoires were private in all groups. Repertoires from 18 of 34 MS patients were grouped by phylogenetic analysis into a cluster of related CDR3 sequences, suggesting a possible repertoire-level signature. No association of the MS cluster with clinical or MRI features was observed, and the need for larger cohorts was stated by the authors. TCR clonal expansion was highest in HAM/TSP patients and lowest in MS patients, with MS patients falling below even healthy controls.

For the unsorted PBMC libraries, 2 million PBMCs were stored in RNAlater at -80 degrees C until RNA extraction and were used to generate the libraries. Multiple sclerosis patients were enrolled in a US clinical protocol under which disease progression was evaluated by magnetic resonance imaging. Peripheral blood was subjected to Ficoll-Hypaque density gradient centrifugation to isolate PBMCs, which were then cryopreserved in liquid nitrogen. V loses 8 bases, J loses 4 bases, and the germline ends lie 12 bases apart. The CDR3 contains 14 residues, cysteine and phenylalanine counted. The CDR3 DNA has 42 bases and is translated from base 1. Taken from the germline V gene, the CDR1 and CDR2 loops are MNHEY and SVGAGI.

The receptor comes from a woman between 25 and 40 years old with multiple sclerosis. The chain employs TRBV6-5 and TRBJ2-6, with the D gene too uncertain to name. Sequences were obtained from PBMCs. At the DNA level, the sequence is TGTGCCAGCGGGTTATCTTTCGGGGCCAACGTCCTGACTTTC. Translated, it reads CASGLSFGANVLTF.